Listed below are T cell receptor beta chains from one sample, sequenced in a study of shared clonotypes between healthy human individuals. Assay used: immunoSEQ multiplex PCR; TCRdb lists only in-frame clones, some missing. The sample lists about 660,000 clones, approximately 74% occurring once. The sample comprised memory CD4+ T cells sorted from blood. The receptor source for this set is a woman in her thirties in good health. The CDR3 runs from the conserved cysteine through the conserved F or W. Each record gives: V gene, CDR3 protein.

v_call: TRBV7-9
cdr3_aa: CASSFPKFVVAGANVLTF

v_call: TRBV2
cdr3_aa: CASSGTSGDTQYF

v_call: TRBV11-1
cdr3_aa: CASSLVGPPTDTQYF

v_call: TRBV19
cdr3_aa: CASKTGGNTGELFF

v_call: TRBV27
cdr3_aa: CASRNARRGAYEQYF

v_call: TRBV6-6
cdr3_aa: CASSPGFGNQPQHF

v_call: TRBV14
cdr3_aa: CASSQDTGAYGYTF

v_call: TRBV5-1
cdr3_aa: CASRGSTSYNEQFF

v_call: TRBV11-2
cdr3_aa: CASSLVLWAESPYEQYF

v_call: TRBV18
cdr3_aa: CASSATPSEEQYF

v_call: TRBV7-2
cdr3_aa: CASSFASGTYNEQFF

v_call: TRBV19
cdr3_aa: CASSSADTQYF

v_call: TRBV5-1
cdr3_aa: CASSSPREGDYGYTF

v_call: TRBV6-6
cdr3_aa: CASSYGTFEQYF

v_call: TRBV2
cdr3_aa: CASSELGGLNEGTF

v_call: TRBV28
cdr3_aa: CASSFFGGTGGYTF

v_call: TRBV28
cdr3_aa: CASSGKGSKGDEQFF

v_call: TRBV4-1
cdr3_aa: CASSQGSSVRNTEAFF

v_call: TRBV5-6
cdr3_aa: CASSFVGTEAFF

v_call: TRBV28
cdr3_aa: CASSLAARGNTEAFF

v_call: TRBV29-1
cdr3_aa: CSVGWRGAHEQYF

v_call: TRBV4-1
cdr3_aa: CASSQGGTASYEQYF

v_call: TRBV28
cdr3_aa: CASSLPLGQGVYEQFF

v_call: TRBV5-1
cdr3_aa: CASSFGDRGNYGYTF

v_call: TRBV28
cdr3_aa: CASRAGTGYGYTF

v_call: TRBV10-3
cdr3_aa: CAIMGGERTDTQYF

v_call: TRBV2
cdr3_aa: CASSGQGAGSQPQHF

v_call: TRBV2
cdr3_aa: CASPGLAGMSSYNEQFF

v_call: TRBV19
cdr3_aa: CASRTDRGTNYGYTF

v_call: TRBV9
cdr3_aa: CASSVGGPSGRITDTQYF

v_call: TRBV19
cdr3_aa: CASSISGNSYEQYF

v_call: TRBV5-1
cdr3_aa: CASSVGTGAGTQYF

v_call: TRBV7-2
cdr3_aa: CASSWGLEDYEQFF

v_call: TRBV10-3
cdr3_aa: CAISESEWETQYF

v_call: TRBV25-1
cdr3_aa: CASQGPLYNEQFF

v_call: TRBV19
cdr3_aa: CASSLTGGNPTSF

v_call: TRBV7-9
cdr3_aa: CASSLEGGIGTEAFF

v_call: TRBV30
cdr3_aa: CAWTRVVNEKLFF

v_call: TRBV6-5
cdr3_aa: CASSDRVEGYTF

v_call: TRBV19
cdr3_aa: CASSILPANTGELFF

v_call: TRBV5-3
cdr3_aa: CARSASGLAGGPLYVGELFF

v_call: TRBV7-8
cdr3_aa: CASSRVLGTGDTGELFF

v_call: TRBV27
cdr3_aa: CASSLSPVAGARSDEQFF

v_call: TRBV18
cdr3_aa: CASSRVRDRVEAFF

v_call: TRBV7-9
cdr3_aa: CASSLRAEPYGYTF